A selection of T cell receptor beta chains follows, all from one sample in a study of early T cells in non-severe SARS-CoV-2 infection. TCRdb re-called the 5' RACE reads with MiXCR, one entry per CDR3 protein. The sample has some 87,000 distinct CDR3 sequences; 12% are singletons. Sequenced sample: whole blood. The source is an adult who was a healthcare worker with PCR-confirmed SARS-CoV-2 infection or an uninfected control (not recorded which). CDR3s include the opening cysteine and the closing phenylalanine or tryptophan.

cdr3_aa j_call v_call
CASSVDLSHEQYF TRBJ2-7 TRBV9
CASSYSKRRLAGVYEQYF TRBJ2-7 TRBV6-5
CASRYTGAEQYF TRBJ2-7 TRBV28
CASSLGTAYNEQFF TRBJ2-1 TRBV7-3
CASSFGGTGMSEQYF TRBJ2-7 TRBV28
CASSYSTSLPEAFF TRBJ1-1 TRBV6-5
CASSKALRGLGHEQYF TRBJ2-7 TRBV21-1
CSGGQGPETQYF TRBJ2-5 TRBV29-1
CASSQDRIGTGELFF TRBJ2-2 TRBV3-1
CASSQPQGAGRIEAFF TRBJ1-1 TRBV6-5
CASLFGTGYEQYF TRBJ2-7 TRBV18
CASSDRLSNEKLFF TRBJ1-4 TRBV25-1
CSVRGLAGNNEQFF TRBJ2-1 TRBV20-1
CASRSQDTEAFF TRBJ1-1 TRBV7-9
CASSAGTSGKYNEQFF TRBJ2-1 TRBV9
CSVTTSKSNEQFF TRBJ2-1 TRBV29-1
CASSLTGGGFQETQYF TRBJ2-5 TRBV28
CASSLAELPRLYEQYF TRBJ2-7 TRBV5-1
CVSSLALRGRKGGELFF TRBJ2-2 TRBV5-1
CASSPGGFRPKNIQYF TRBJ2-4 TRBV2
CASSYTGTETQYF TRBJ2-5 TRBV5-4
CASGMWSRAVNEQFF TRBJ2-1 TRBV11-3
CASSLGGHSEVNTEAFF TRBJ1-1 TRBV7-9
CASSPGGRIGELFF TRBJ2-2 TRBV19
CAWSWGTEQYF TRBJ2-7 TRBV30
CASRYLGEQYF TRBJ2-7 TRBV11-2
CSVAGLAENIQYF TRBJ2-4 TRBV29-1
CASSQDVGWTEGENYGYTF TRBJ1-2 TRBV3-1
CSARGQGDYEQYF TRBJ2-7 TRBV29-1
CAWRPTIYTYEQYF TRBJ2-7 TRBV30
CASSLDRYGYTF TRBJ1-2 TRBV7-9
CASSYQFLKGRRNTEAFF TRBJ1-1 TRBV6-5
CASSLEPSLGGELFF TRBJ2-2 TRBV12-3/TRBV12-4
CSVEAGARWQETQYF TRBJ2-5 TRBV29-1
CASSETENTEAFF TRBJ1-1 TRBV9
CSVARDSYEQYF TRBJ2-7 TRBV29-1
CSVQGAGYNEQFF TRBJ2-1 TRBV29-1
CASSSPGADEKLFF TRBJ1-4 TRBV5-1
CSVLVVEKLFF TRBJ1-4 TRBV29-1
CASTSTGRTSGRLYEQYF TRBJ2-7 TRBV12-3/TRBV12-4
CASSTYNEQFF TRBJ2-1 TRBV19
CSGLFQGSHEQYF TRBJ2-7 TRBV29-1
CASSLSGSASYEQYF TRBJ2-7 TRBV18
CASTNLQQLKDTQYF TRBJ2-3 TRBV2